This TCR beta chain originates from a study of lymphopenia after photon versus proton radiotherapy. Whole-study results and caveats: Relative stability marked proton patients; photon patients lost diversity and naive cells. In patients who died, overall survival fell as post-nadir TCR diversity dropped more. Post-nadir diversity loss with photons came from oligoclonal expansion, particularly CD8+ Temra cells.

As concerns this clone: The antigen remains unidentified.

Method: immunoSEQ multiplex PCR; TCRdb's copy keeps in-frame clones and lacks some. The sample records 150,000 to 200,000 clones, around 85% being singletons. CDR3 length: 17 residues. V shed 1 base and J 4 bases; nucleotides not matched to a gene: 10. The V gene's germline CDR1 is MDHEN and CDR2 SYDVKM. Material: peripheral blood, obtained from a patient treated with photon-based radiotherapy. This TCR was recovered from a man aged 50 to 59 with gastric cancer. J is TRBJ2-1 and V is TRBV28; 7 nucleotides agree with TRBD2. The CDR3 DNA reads TGTGCCAGCAGTTTATATGGGCTAGCGGAGCCTTACAATGAGCAGTTCTTC. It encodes CASSLYGLAEPYNEQFF.